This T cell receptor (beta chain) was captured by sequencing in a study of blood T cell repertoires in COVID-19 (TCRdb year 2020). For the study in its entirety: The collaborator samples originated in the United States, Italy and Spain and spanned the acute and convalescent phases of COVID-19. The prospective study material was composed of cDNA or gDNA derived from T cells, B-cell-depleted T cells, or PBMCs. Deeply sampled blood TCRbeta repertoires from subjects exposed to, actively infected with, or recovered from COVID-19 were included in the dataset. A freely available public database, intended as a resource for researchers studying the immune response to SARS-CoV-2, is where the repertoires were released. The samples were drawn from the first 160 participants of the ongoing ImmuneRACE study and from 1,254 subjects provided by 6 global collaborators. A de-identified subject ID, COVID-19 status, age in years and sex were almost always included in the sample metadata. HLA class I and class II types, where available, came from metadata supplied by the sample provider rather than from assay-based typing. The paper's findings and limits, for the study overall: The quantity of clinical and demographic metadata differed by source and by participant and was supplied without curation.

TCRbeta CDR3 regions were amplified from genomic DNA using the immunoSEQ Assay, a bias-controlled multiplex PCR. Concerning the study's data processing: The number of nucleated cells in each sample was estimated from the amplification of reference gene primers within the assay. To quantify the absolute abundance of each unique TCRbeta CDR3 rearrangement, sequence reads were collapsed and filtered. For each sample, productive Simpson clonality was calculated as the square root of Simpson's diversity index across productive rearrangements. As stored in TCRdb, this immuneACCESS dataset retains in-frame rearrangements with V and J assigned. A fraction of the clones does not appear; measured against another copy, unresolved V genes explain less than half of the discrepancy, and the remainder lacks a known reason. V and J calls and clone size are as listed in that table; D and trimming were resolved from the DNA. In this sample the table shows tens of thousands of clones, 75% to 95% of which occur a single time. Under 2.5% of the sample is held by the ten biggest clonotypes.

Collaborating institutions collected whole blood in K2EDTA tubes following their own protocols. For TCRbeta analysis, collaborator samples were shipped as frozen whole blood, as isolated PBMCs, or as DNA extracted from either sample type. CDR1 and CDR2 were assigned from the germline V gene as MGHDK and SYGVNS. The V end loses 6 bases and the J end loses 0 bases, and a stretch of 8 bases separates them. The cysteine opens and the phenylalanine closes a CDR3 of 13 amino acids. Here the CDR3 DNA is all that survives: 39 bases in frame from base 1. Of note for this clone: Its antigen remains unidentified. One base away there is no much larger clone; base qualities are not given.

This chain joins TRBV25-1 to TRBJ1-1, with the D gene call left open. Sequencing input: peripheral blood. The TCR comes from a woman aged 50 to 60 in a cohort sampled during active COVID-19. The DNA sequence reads TGTGCCAGCAGCTTGACACTGAACACTGAAGCTTTCTTT. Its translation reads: CASSLTLNTEAFF.